These 30 T cell receptor beta chains came from one sample sequenced in a study of blood T cell repertoires in COVID-19. Libraries were prepared by immunoSEQ multiplex PCR; TCRdb keeps only in-frame clonotypes and omits some of them. The data show more than 200,000 clones, around nine tenths seen once. Sequencing used PBMCs or T cells enriched from blood (not recorded which). Receptor source: a man aged 25 to 40 in a cohort exposed to, infected with or recovered from COVID-19 (not recorded which).

The CDR3 DNA sequence: TGTGCCAGCAATACTACGACAGGGTTTTATGGCTACACCTTC. Translation gives CASNTTTGFYGYTF. V usage is TRBV6-4 and J usage is TRBJ1-2; 7 nucleotides align to TRBD1. The J segment lost 5 bases and the V segment lost 7 bases, leaving 10 bases of the junction unmatched. The CDR3 is 14 residues long. Per germline, CDR1 MRHNA and CDR2 SNTAGT.

The chain uses TRBV18 and TRBJ2-3, with a possible D match to TRBD2 (6 bases). Germline V CDR1 and CDR2: KGHSH, LQKENI. The length of the CDR3 is 14 residues. V was clipped by 5 bases and J by 0 bases, with 9 bases between them. The CDR3 coding sequence is TGTGCCAGCTCAACCGGGACTAGCACAGATACGCAGTATTTT. It is translated as CASSTGTSTDTQYF.

The rearrangement joins TRBV5-4 to TRBJ1-1; 7 positions agree with TRBD1. V dropped 4 bases and J dropped 4; count of bases not matched to a gene: 4. Germline values: CDR1 SGHNT, CDR2 YYREEE (reference sequence). This CDR3 contains 13 residues. The CDR3 nucleotides read TGTGCCAGCAGCGTCCCAGGGGGCACTGAAGCTTTCTTT. Its translation is CASSVPGGTEAFF.

This clone appeared once. V gene TRBV29-1 combines with J gene TRBJ2-7; D is possibly TRBD1 (5 bases). The CDR3 has 12 residues. Germline CDR1 SQVTM, CDR2 ANQGSEA. V gave up 7 bases and J gave up 2 bases, with 12 bases separating them. CDR3 sequence: CSAQDSPYEQYF. CDR3 nucleotides: TGCAGCGCACAAGACAGTCCCTACGAGCAGTACTTC.

The chain recombines TRBV25-1 with TRBJ1-5, with no clear D. Trimming removed 2 bases at V and 0 bases at J, with 5 bases between. This CDR3 spans 14 amino acids. Looked up from germline, CDR1 is MGHDK and CDR2 is SYGVNS. The CDR3 loop is CASSEVNSNQPQHF. The CDR3, as DNA: TGTGCCAGCAGTGAAGTCAATAGCAATCAGCCCCAGCATTTT.

The rearrangement links TRBV29-1 to TRBJ1-1; 7 nucleotides align to TRBD1. Looked up from germline, CDR1 is SQVTM and CDR2 is ANQGSEA. V dropped 0 bases and J dropped 9; count of bases not matched to a gene: 10. The CDR3 spans 14 residues. CDR3 bases: TGCAGCGTTGAAGATCCGGACAGGCCAATGCAAGCTTTCTTT. This gives the protein CSVEDPDRPMQAFF.

There are many counts of this clone. The chain has TRBV19 and TRBJ1-5, with 7 bases fitting TRBD1. CDR3 length equals 14 residues. Per germline, CDR1 LNHDA and CDR2 SQIVND (reference sequence). J lost 4 bases, V lost 7 bases, and 7 bases had no gene match. CDR3 in DNA: TGTGCCAGTACCAAGGGACAGTCAAATCAGCCCCAGCATTTT. It encodes CASTKGQSNQPQHF.

The gene calls are TRBV7-2 and TRBJ2-7; a weak D match, TRBD2 (6 bases). Trimming cost V 1 base and J 9 bases, with 25 bases left between them. The CDR3 totals 17 residues. The germline CDR1 and CDR2 sequences are SGHTA and FQGNSA. Here the CDR3 DNA reads TGTGCCAGCAGCTTAGGAATTTATAGTACGGGAGAAGTAGGGCAGTACTTC. Residues: CASSLGIYSTGEVGQYF.

The chain is built from TRBV28 and TRBJ2-6, with D possibly TRBD1 on 5 matching bases. Deletions cut 5 bases from V and 7 bases from J, with 24 bases between. The CDR3 runs 18 residues. Germline V gives CDR1 MDHEN, CDR2 SYDVKM. The CDR3 DNA reads TGTGCCAGCAGTCCCTCCCCCAGGGCTCTTCGAGGAGCCAACGTCCTGACTTTC. It yields the protein CASSPSPRALRGANVLTF.

This chain joins TRBV15 and TRBJ2-1; 8 bases align to TRBD2. Trimming removed 0 bases from V and 5 bases from J; junction bases left unmatched: 6. CDR3 length: 16 residues. Germline CDR1 reads LNHNV; CDR2 reads YYDKDF (reference sequence). CDR3 DNA sequence: TGTGCCACCAGCAGAGAGCGGACTAGCAGAGACAATGAGCAGTTCTTC. This sequence encodes CATSRERTSRDNEQFF.

This rearrangement joins TRBV7-2 to TRBJ2-7; the D gene is possibly TRBD2 (6 bases). The CDR3 covers 15 residues. The V and J ends lost 1 base and 1 base respectively, with 11 bases between them. From germline, CDR1 is SGHTA and CDR2 FQGNSA. The CDR3 nucleotides are TGTGCCAGCAGCTTAGACATCGCGGGGTCCTACGAGCAGTACTTC. This codes for CASSLDIAGSYEQYF.

This clone was found once. This sequence joins TRBV9 and TRBJ2-1; 11 nucleotides line up with TRBD2. V shed 4 bases, J shed 4 bases, and the junction held 10 bases outside the gene matches. Germline V gene lookup returns CDR1 SGDLS and CDR2 YYNGEE. This CDR3 has 17 amino acids. CDR3 DNA sequence: TGTGCCAGCAGCACCCCAACTAGCGGGAGAAGGTACAATGAGCAGTTCTTC. Its translation is CASSTPTSGRRYNEQFF.

V is TRBV2 and J is TRBJ1-5, with D perhaps matching TRBD1 (6 bases). V lost 3 bases to trimming and J lost 7 bases, with 13 bases between them. Germline V gene data show CDR1 as SNHLY and CDR2 as FYNNEI. This CDR3 contains 14 residues. The CDR3 region has the DNA TGTGCCAGCAGTGAGGACAGTCTCGACCAGCCCCAGCATTTT. It codes for CASSEDSLDQPQHF.

The rearrangement joins TRBV7-6 to TRBJ2-7; 9 bases are a match to TRBD2. Unmatched junction bases numbered 4, after V lost 1 base and J lost 0 bases. The germline gives CDR1 SGHVS, CDR2 FNYEAQ. The length of the CDR3 is 16 residues. This CDR3 is CASSLGLAGSSYEQYF. The CDR3 nucleotides are TGTGCCAGCAGCTTAGGTCTAGCGGGAAGCTCCTACGAGCAGTACTTC.

V gene TRBV28 combines with J gene TRBJ2-1; 7 nucleotides align to TRBD2. Germline CDR1 MDHEN, CDR2 SYDVKM. CDR3 size: 17 residues. J gave up 2 bases and V 4 bases, and 11 bases lay outside the gene matches. Written as DNA, the CDR3 is TGTGCCAGCAGTTCCCTGGCGGGAGATGTGCCCTACAATGAGCAGTTCTTC. It codes for CASSSLAGDVPYNEQFF. The full variable domain, its missing parts supplied by reference TRBV28 and TRBJ2-1, is DVKVTQSSRYLVKRTGEKVFLECVQDMDHENMFWYRQDPGLGLRLIYFSYDVKMKEKGDIPEGYSVSREKKERFSLILESASTNQTSMYLCASSSLAGDVPYNEQFFGPGTRLTVL.

This chain joins TRBV6-6 and TRBJ2-1; 7 positions agree with TRBD2. The CDR3 sequence is 15 residues long. After removal of 10 bases from V and 0 bases from J, the junction contained 9 bases not matched to a gene. In germline, CDR1 is MNHNY, CDR2 SVGAGI (reference sequence). The DNA for the CDR3 is TGTGCCACCTCTAAGGGCGGGAGCTCCTACAATGAGCAGTTCTTC. It codes for CATSKGGSSYNEQFF.

The V call is TRBV24-1, the J call TRBJ2-3, with D possibly being TRBD2 (6 bases). Trimming left V 4 bases short and J 0 bases short, with 13 bases between. The CDR3 loop spans 16 amino acids. Germline CDR1 and CDR2: KGHDR and SFDVKD. The DNA of the CDR3 is TGTGCCACCAGTGACCCGACCGGGACTAGCACAGATACGCAGTATTTT. This codes for CATSDPTGTSTDTQYF.

V is TRBV7-9 and J is TRBJ1-2; D is perhaps TRBD1 (6 bases). V was pared by 4 bases and J by 4 bases, with 19 bases between. Germline V gene lookup returns CDR1 SEHNR and CDR2 FQNEAQ (reference sequence). The length of the CDR3 is 16 residues. The CDR3 spells CASSSLRGPEPYGYTF. The DNA for the CDR3 is TGTGCCAGCAGCTCTCTCAGGGGCCCGGAGCCCTATGGCTACACCTTC.

This clone was detected only a few times. The rearrangement uses TRBV28 and TRBJ2-1; tentatively, D is TRBD2 (6 bases). Trimming shortened V by 6 bases and J by 2 bases, and 17 bases separated the two germline ends. The CDR3 covers 16 residues. Germline values: CDR1 MDHEN, CDR2 SYDVKM. CDR3 amino acids: CASSPWGSGAYNEQFF. The CDR3, as DNA: TGTGCCAGCAGCCCCTGGGGTAGCGGAGCCTACAATGAGCAGTTCTTC.

The rearrangement joins TRBV10-3 to TRBJ2-1; no firm D call. Germline V lookup: CDR1 ENHRY, CDR2 SYGVKD. V lost 0 bases and J lost 0, with 9 bases in between. CDR3 length: 16 amino acids. DNA for the CDR3: TGTGCCATCAGTGAGTCTGCGGTAAGCTCCTACAATGAGCAGTTCTTC. This sequence encodes CAISESAVSSYNEQFF.

This chain joins TRBV19 and TRBJ2-7; 7 bases are shared with TRBD1. Per germline, CDR1 LNHDA and CDR2 SQIVND (reference sequence). V was clipped by 4 bases and J by 3 bases; unmatched bases: 9. The CDR3 is made up of 15 amino acids. CDR3 DNA sequence: TGTGCCAGTAGTACGCCGGGACAGAGGTACTACGAGCAGTACTTC. It is translated as CASSTPGQRYYEQYF.

The V gene is TRBV27, the J gene TRBJ1-3; D is unclear. The ends were cut back, 3 bases at V and 1 base at J, with 7 bases in the middle. CDR3 length equals 14 residues. Germline V gene data show CDR1 as MNHEY and CDR2 as SMNVEV (reference sequence). The CDR3 region has the DNA TGTGCCAGCAGTTTCCAGAAGTCTGGAAACACCATATATTTT. Translated: CASSFQKSGNTIYF.

This clone was counted once. The chain employs TRBV27 and TRBJ2-1; 7 bases line up with TRBD1. The ends lost 5 bases at V and 1 base at J; junction bases unmatched: 17. CDR3 length: 19 amino acids. Germline V gives CDR1 MNHEY, CDR2 SMNVEV (reference sequence). This CDR3 is CASSLPPSVAGGSYNEQFF. CDR3 DNA sequence: TGTGCCAGCAGTCTCCCCCCCAGCGTGGCAGGGGGTTCCTACAATGAGCAGTTCTTC.

The chain is built from TRBV7-8 and TRBJ1-3, with TRBD1 matching over 8 bases. Germline CDR1 reads SGHVS; CDR2 reads FQNEAQ. The CDR3 extends over 19 amino acids. V shed 5 bases and J 0 bases; nucleotides not matched to a gene: 15. CDR3 protein: CASSGPGTGKRNSGNTIYF. Written as DNA, the CDR3 is TGTGCCAGCAGCGGGCCCGGGACAGGCAAGAGAAACTCTGGAAACACCATATATTTT.

This clone was seen just once. This chain joins TRBV7-2 and TRBJ1-2; TRBD1 agrees at 7 bases. CDR1 is SGHTA and CDR2 is FQGNSA in the germline V gene. V trimming: 5 bases; J trimming: 7 bases; junction bases outside the gene matches: 4. The CDR3 is made up of 12 amino acids. The CDR3: CASSANRGGYTF. Here the CDR3 DNA reads TGTGCCAGCAGCGCCAACAGGGGTGGCTACACCTTC. The complete variable domain, with remaining parts taken from reference TRBV7-2 and TRBJ1-2, reads GAGVSQSPSNKVTEKGKDVELRCDPISGHTALYWYRQSLGQGLEFLIYFQGNSAPDKSGLPSDRFSAERTGGSVSTLTIQRTQQEDSAVYLCASSANRGGYTFGSGTRLTVV.

The chain carries TRBV4-3 and TRBJ1-1; 9 bases line up with TRBD1. Per the germline V gene, CDR1 is LGHNA and CDR2 is YSLEER. With V trimmed by 5 bases and J by 8 bases, 9 bases remained unmatched. This CDR3 has 14 amino acids. CDR3 amino acids: CASSNIGTGREAFF. In DNA form, the CDR3 reads TGCGCCAGCAGCAACATTGGGACAGGGCGGGAAGCTTTCTTT.

This sequence joins TRBV6-5 and TRBJ1-5, with no clear D. The V end was cut by 8 bases, the J end by 5 bases, with 19 bases between. The CDR3 spans 15 residues. CDR1 MNHEY and CDR2 SVGAGI come from the germline V gene. The CDR3 region has the DNA TGTGCCAGCCGGGCGGGTCTGGTGGCTGATCAGCCCCAGCATTTT. Residues: CASRAGLVADQPQHF.

This chain joins TRBV27 and TRBJ1-5, with D perhaps matching TRBD1 (6 bases). There are 14 residues in the CDR3. Germline V gene sequence: CDR1 MNHEY, CDR2 SMNVEV (reference sequence). The germline V and J ends were trimmed by 5 bases and 8 bases, with 16 bases remaining between them. Here the CDR3 DNA reads TGTGCCAGCAGTCCAAACAGGGTTGGTGAGCCCCAGCATTTT. Translating it yields CASSPNRVGEPQHF.

V gene TRBV19 combines with J gene TRBJ2-7; D is perhaps TRBD1 (5 bases). Trimming cost V 3 bases and J 5 bases, with 14 bases left between them. Germline V gene sequence: CDR1 LNHDA, CDR2 SQIVND (reference sequence). The CDR3 extends over 14 amino acids. The CDR3 reads CASSIAGSRDEQYF. Here the CDR3 DNA reads TGTGCCAGTAGTATTGCAGGCAGCAGGGACGAGCAGTACTTC.

The chain has TRBV15 and TRBJ1-1; D is unclear. V dropped 0 bases and J dropped 0 bases, with 11 bases sitting between them. This CDR3 is built from 16 residues. Germline CDR1 and CDR2: LNHNV and YYDKDF (reference sequence). The CDR3 coding sequence is TGTGCCACCAGCAGAGATCTGCAGGCCGTGAACACTGAAGCTTTCTTT. This codes for CATSRDLQAVNTEAFF.